The next 27 T cell receptor beta chains were all read from a single sample in a study of T cell repertoires in cytomegalovirus infection. TCRdb fed the reads into MiXCR, producing one record per CDR3 protein. The sample carries under 350,000 distinct CDR3 sequences, approximately 10% recorded once. Sequenced: PBMCs. The receptors were gathered from a human donor in good health (CMV status not recorded). Some clones in this sample may be carry-over from other donors' samples.

As regards this clonotype: Its ends do not fully match the called genes, so a read error is possible. This sequence joins TRBV7-6 and TRBJ2-7; no firm D call. The CDR3 consists of 13 residues. Germline values: CDR1 SGHVS, CDR2 FNYEAQ. CDR3 in amino acids: CTSSFVQEYEQYF. CDR3 bases: TGTACCAGCAGCTTCGTTCAGGAATACGAGCAGTACTTC.

As to this clonotype: One end of the junction fails to match germline, which may point to a read error. This chain links TRBV18 with TRBJ1-1, with TRBD1 as a possible D gene (6 bases). This CDR3 is 14 amino acids long. The germline V gene has CDR1 KGHSH and CDR2 LQKENI. The CDR3 sequence: CACSQSTGNTEAFF. For the CDR3, the DNA is TGTGCCTGCTCACAGTCGACAGGGAACACTGAAGCTTTCTTT.

Ten or more counts support this clonotype. The junction and the germline gene differ at one end; a read error may be behind it. The CDR3 region is CASSCGTAFSSPRVCSPFLAF. The CDR3 bases are TGTGCCAGCAGTTGCGGGACAGCCTTTTCGTCCCCTAGGGTTTGCTCCCCCTTCCTCGCTTTT. The genes are TRBV28 and TRBJ1-4, with TRBD1 matching 7 bases. The CDR3 extends over 21 amino acids. Germline values: CDR1 MDHEN, CDR2 SYDVKM.

This clonotype was observed at least ten times. The V call is TRBV20-1, the J call TRBJ2-3; D is tentatively TRBD1 or TRBD2 (5 bases each). The V and J ends lost 3 bases and 0 bases respectively, with 10 bases between them. Germline lookup yields CDR1 DFQATT and CDR2 SNEGSKA (reference sequence). The CDR3 loop spans 14 amino acids. CDR3 coding DNA: TGCAGTGCTAGTGGGGGTTCTAGCACAGATACGCAGTATTTT. This encodes CSASGGSSTDTQYF.

This clonotype was recorded many times. The gene calls are TRBV12-3 or TRBV12-4 and TRBJ1-6; maybe TRBD1 (6 bases). V lost 6 bases and J 10 bases, leaving 22 bases between the germline ends. The CDR3 totals 16 residues. CDR3 in DNA: TGTGCCAGCAGCGCCGGACAGATCGGGAAATTCTCACCCCTCCACTTT. Protein product: CASSAGQIGKFSPLHF.

At least ten counts were recorded for this clonotype. J is TRBJ2-5 and V is TRBV5-4; 10 positions agree with TRBD2. The CDR3 contains 16 residues. V gave up 4 bases and J gave up 0 bases; unmatched junction bases: 6. Germline V gene sequence: CDR1 SGHNT, CDR2 YYREEE (reference sequence). For the CDR3, the DNA is TGTGCCAGCAGCATTCCTAGCGGGGGTGACCAAGAGACCCAGTACTTC. As protein: CASSIPSGGDQETQYF. Filled out from reference TRBV5-4 and TRBJ2-5, the complete variable domain reads ETGVTQSPTHLIKTRGQQVTLRCSSQSGHNTVSWYQQALGQGPQFIFQYYREEENGRGNFPPRFSGLQFPNYSSELNVNALELDDSALYLCASSIPSGGDQETQYFGPGTRLLVL.

This clonotype has a count of ten or more. The germline gene is not matched at one end of the junction; a read error may be the cause. The rearrangement links TRBV29-1 to TRBJ1-2; 8 nucleotides align to TRBD1. The CDR3 contains 10 residues. Germline CDR1 reads SQVTM; CDR2 reads ANQGSEA. CDR3 nucleotide sequence: TGCAGCGTTGCAGAGGGACAGGTTAACTTC. This translates into CSVAEGQVNF.

This clonotype has at least ten counts. The CDR3 coding sequence is TGTGCCAGCAGCACCCCCGACAGGGAGGTATTAAATGAGCAGTTCTTC. This encodes CASSTPDREVLNEQFF. The chain links TRBV11-2 to TRBJ2-1, with D tentatively TRBD1 (7 bases). CDR1 is SGHAT, CDR2 FQNNGV, per germline. Deletions cut 5 bases from V and 7 bases from J, with 21 bases between. This CDR3 comprises 16 residues.

This clonotype was observed many times. The CDR3, as DNA: TGTGCCAGCAGTGAAATCGAGGAGACCCAGTACTTC. Amino acid sequence: CASSEIEETQYF. The V gene is TRBV2, the J gene TRBJ2-5; D unresolved. Trimming took 2 bases from V and 5 from J, leaving 6 bases between them. The CDR3 loop spans 12 amino acids. From germline, CDR1 is SNHLY and CDR2 FYNNEI.

This clonotype has more than one count but fewer than ten. The rearrangement uses TRBV10-3 and TRBJ1-5; D not certain. Germline CDR1 reads ENHRY; CDR2 reads SYGVKD. V lost 4 bases and J 0 bases, leaving 10 bases between the germline ends. This CDR3 is built from 15 residues. This chain's CDR3 is CAISVETDSNQPQHF. In DNA, the CDR3 is TGTGCCATCAGTGTAGAAACTGATAGCAATCAGCCCCAGCATTTT.

The V call is TRBV4-3, the J call TRBJ2-2, with D tentatively TRBD2 (6 bases). Germline CDR1 reads LGHNA; CDR2 reads YSLEER. The V gene lost 0 bases and the J gene lost 0 bases, with 14 bases spanning the gap. CDR3 size: 18 residues. CDR3 sequence (DNA): TGCGCCAGCAGCCAAGATATAAGTTGGGGGGCGAACACCGGGGAGCTGTTTTTT. Residues: CASSQDISWGANTGELFF.

In its sample, this clonotype was seen many times. The chain is built from TRBV7-9 and TRBJ2-1; D might be TRBD1 (6 bases). From germline, CDR1 is SEHNR and CDR2 FQNEAQ (reference sequence). Trimming left V 5 bases short and J 4 bases short, with 15 bases between. The CDR3 contains 15 residues. The CDR3 nucleotides are TGTGCCAGCAGCATCCCCGACAGGCCTTACAATGAGCAGTTCTTC. It codes for CASSIPDRPYNEQFF.

This clonotype has a handful of counts. CDR3 sequence (DNA): TGTGCCAGCAGCCTCCGGACGGATTACTACGAGCAGTACTTC. Its translation: CASSLRTDYYEQYF. The rearrangement links TRBV4-2 to TRBJ2-7; D is uncertain. In germline, CDR1 is LGHNA, CDR2 YNFKEQ. The CDR3 has 14 amino acids. With 4 bases removed from V and 3 bases from J, the gap between germline ends came to 13 bases.

In its sample, this clonotype was seen many times. This chain connects TRBV29-1 to TRBJ2-1; 9 bases agree with TRBD2. The CDR3 covers 13 residues. Germline V gene data show CDR1 as SQVTM and CDR2 as ANQGSEA. V was pared by 5 bases and J by 4 bases, with 3 bases of the junction left unmatched. The chain's CDR3 is CSVRLAEYNEQFF. The CDR3 DNA follows: TGCAGCGTTCGACTAGCGGAGTACAATGAGCAGTTCTTC.

The sample holds many counts of this clonotype. The V call is TRBV29-1, the J call TRBJ2-5; 8 bases are a match to TRBD1. This CDR3 spans 14 amino acids. In germline, CDR1 is SQVTM, CDR2 ANQGSEA. Unmatched junction bases numbered 9, after V lost 4 bases and J lost 5 bases. In DNA, the CDR3 is TGCAGCGTTGGGGGCCAGGGGGCGAGGGAGACCCAGTACTTC. This encodes CSVGGQGARETQYF. Variable domain in full (rest from reference TRBV29-1 and TRBJ2-5): SAVISQKPSRDICQRGTSLTIQCQVDSQVTMMFWYRQQPGQSLTLIATANQGSEATYESGFVIDKFPISRPNLTFSTLTVSNMSPEDSSIYLCSVGGQGARETQYFGPGTRLLVL.

At least ten counts were recorded for this clonotype. CDR3 sequence: CSVGSPNQPQHF. CDR3 in DNA: TGCAGCGTGGGAAGTCCCAATCAGCCCCAGCATTTT. The rearrangement uses TRBV29-1 and TRBJ1-5; D unresolved. The germline V gene has CDR1 SQVTM and CDR2 ANQGSEA. The CDR3 sequence is 12 residues long. V lost 6 bases and J lost 3, with 9 bases in between.

Ten or more counts support this clonotype. This chain links TRBV6-1 with TRBJ2-1, with D possibly TRBD2 on 5 matching bases. The V gene lost 6 bases and the J gene lost 7 bases, with 13 bases spanning the gap. In germline, CDR1 is MNHNS, CDR2 SASEGT. The CDR3 length is 13 residues. CDR3 amino acids: CASSAGGGNEQFF. DNA of the CDR3: TGTGCCAGCAGCGCCGGAGGAGGAAATGAGCAGTTCTTC.

This clonotype was picked up many times. The genes are TRBV4-2 and TRBJ1-1; perhaps TRBD1 as D (5 bases). CDR3 length: 16 residues. The germline CDR1 and CDR2 sequences are LGHNA and YNFKEQ. The ends were cut back, 0 bases at V and 7 bases at J, with 18 bases in the middle. The DNA of the CDR3 is TGTGCCAGCAGCCAAGATGGGGCAGGAGTCAGGGATGAAGCTTTCTTT. Its protein is CASSQDGAGVRDEAFF.

This clonotype was picked up many times. The CDR3, as DNA: TGTGCCAGCAGTTTCCAGGTGGAGGGGGGCCCCAAAAACATTCAGTACTTC. This gives the protein CASSFQVEGGPKNIQYF. This chain links TRBV28 with TRBJ2-4; the D call may be TRBD1 or TRBD2 (6 bases each). Germline V CDR1 and CDR2: MDHEN, SYDVKM. CDR3 size: 17 residues. Trimming left V 3 bases short and J 2 bases short, with 17 bases between.

This rearrangement joins TRBV13 to TRBJ2-1; 7 bases match TRBD2. The CDR3 totals 16 residues. V lost 5 bases, J lost 5 bases, and 12 bases stayed unmatched. CDR1 and CDR2 from the germline V gene are PRHDT and FYEKMQ (reference sequence). CDR3 protein: CASSPREGGSHNEQFF. DNA of the CDR3: TGTGCCAGCAGCCCCCGAGAGGGAGGGTCCCACAATGAGCAGTTCTTC.

The table lists this clonotype with many counts. This CDR3 reads CASTSTGRGGSETQYF. The CDR3 nucleotides read TGTGCCAGCACCTCGACGGGTCGGGGGGGTTCAGAGACCCAGTACTTC. J is TRBJ2-5 and V is TRBV7-8, with 8 nucleotides matching TRBD2. Germline V gene sequence: CDR1 SGHVS, CDR2 FQNEAQ. CDR3 length: 16 residues. V was clipped by 7 bases and J by 4 bases; unmatched bases: 14.

This clonotype was recorded at least ten times. The J gene is TRBJ2-7, the V gene TRBV19; D is tentatively TRBD1 or TRBD2 (5 bases each). The CDR3 totals 14 residues. The V gene's germline CDR1 is LNHDA and CDR2 SQIVND (reference sequence). V lost 7 bases and J 7 bases, leaving 20 bases between the germline ends. The CDR3 here is CASNTGDPTGEQYF. The CDR3 DNA follows: TGTGCCAGTAATACCGGGGACCCGACGGGGGAGCAGTACTTC. Together with reference TRBV19 and TRBJ2-7, the CDR3 gives the full variable domain: DGGITQSPKYLFRKEGQNVTLSCEQNLNHDAMYWYRQDPGQGLRLIYYSQIVNDFQKGDIAEGYSVSREKKESFPLTVTSAQKNPTAFYLCASNTGDPTGEQYFGPGTRLTVT.

The chain combines TRBV20-1 with TRBJ2-7, with 11 bases fitting TRBD2. The CDR3 sequence is 16 residues long. V dropped 2 bases and J dropped 5; count of bases not matched to a gene: 11. Germline CDR1 DFQATT, CDR2 SNEGSKA (reference sequence). CDR3: CSARPGTSGPSNEQYF. CDR3 nucleotides: TGCAGTGCTAGACCCGGGACTAGCGGTCCCTCTAACGAGCAGTACTTC.

This clonotype showed up many times. The rearrangement uses TRBV28 and TRBJ1-6; D uncertain. Trimming shortened V by 6 bases and J by 3 bases, and 12 bases separated the two germline ends. This CDR3 has 15 residues. Germline V gene data show CDR1 as MDHEN and CDR2 as SYDVKM. This CDR3 is CASRASAYYNSPLHF. The CDR3 DNA sequence: TGTGCCAGCAGAGCCTCTGCCTACTATAATTCACCCCTCCACTTT.

In this sample, this clonotype turned up many times. This chain uses TRBV10-1 with TRBJ2-7; 8 positions agree with TRBD1. From germline, CDR1 is WNHNN and CDR2 SYGVQD (reference sequence). The CDR3 is 14 amino acids. Germline trimming cut 8 bases from V and 2 bases from J; bases unmatched to any gene: 8. This CDR3 reads CASSRDRLPYEQYF. In DNA, the CDR3 is TGCGCCAGCTCCCGGGACAGGTTGCCCTACGAGCAGTACTTC.

This clonotype was recorded at least ten times. The V gene is TRBV7-3, the J gene TRBJ1-1; 11 positions agree with TRBD1. There are 16 residues in the CDR3. After removal of 4 bases from V and 3 bases from J, the junction contained 7 bases not matched to a gene. Germline CDR1 and CDR2: SGHTA and FQGTGA. This CDR3 reads CASSSGQGDVYTEAFF. The CDR3 nucleotides read TGTGCCAGCAGCTCGGGACAGGGGGATGTTTACACTGAAGCTTTCTTT.

This clonotype was counted ten times or more. The gene calls are TRBV29-1 and TRBJ2-1; TRBD1 matches at 10 bases. Per germline, CDR1 SQVTM and CDR2 ANQGSEA. After removal of 8 bases from V and 5 bases from J, the junction contained 9 bases not matched to a gene. The CDR3 sequence is 14 residues long. The CDR3 region is CSTGTGASNNEQFF. DNA for the CDR3: TGCAGCACGGGGACAGGGGCGTCGAACAATGAGCAGTTCTTC.